What follows are 4 T cell receptor beta chains derived from one specimen sequenced in a study of blood T cell repertoires in COVID-19. Sequencing used immunoSEQ multiplex PCR; TCRdb keeps in-frame clones, though not all of them. The sample lists 120,000 to 150,000 clones, more than 80% occurring once. Sequencing used peripheral blood. The receptor source for this set is a human donor in a cohort sampled during active COVID-19.

The chain employs TRBV5-4 and TRBJ1-1, with TRBD1 matching over 8 bases. CDR3 length: 15 amino acids. CDR1 and CDR2 from the germline V gene are SGHNT and YYREEE (reference sequence). V lost 2 bases and J lost 4; bases outside the gene matches: 7. The chain's CDR3 is CASSLPGGAGTEAFF. In nucleotides, the CDR3 is TGTGCCAGCAGCTTACCAGGGGGCGCGGGCACTGAAGCTTTCTTT.

This CDR3 reads CASSQIAGVADTQYF. As DNA, the CDR3 is TGTGCCAGCAGCCAAATAGCGGGGGTAGCCGATACGCAGTATTTT. This sequence joins TRBV4-2 and TRBJ2-3, with 9 bases aligning to TRBD2. The CDR3 spans 15 residues. Germline values: CDR1 LGHNA, CDR2 YNFKEQ. Losses at the gene ends were 2 bases for V and 6 bases for J; bases not matched to a gene: 6.

The chain employs TRBV4-1 and TRBJ1-5; D call uncertain. V was clipped by 0 bases and J by 9 bases, with 9 bases between them. The germline CDR1 and CDR2 sequences are MGHRA and YSYEKL. The CDR3 is 13 amino acids. The CDR3 loop is CASSQDGIRPQHF. The CDR3 nucleotides are TGCGCCAGCAGCCAAGATGGTATTAGGCCCCAGCATTTT.

The chain couples TRBV6-5 to TRBJ1-4, with TRBD1 as a possible D gene (5 bases). Deletions cut 6 bases from V and 12 bases from J, with 23 bases between. CDR1 and CDR2 from the germline V gene are MNHEY and SVGAGI. The CDR3 sequence is 15 residues long. The CDR3 coding sequence is TGTGCCAGCAGCAGCCTCGGACGGGGGAATGTGGAACTGTTTTTT. It codes for CASSSLGRGNVELFF.